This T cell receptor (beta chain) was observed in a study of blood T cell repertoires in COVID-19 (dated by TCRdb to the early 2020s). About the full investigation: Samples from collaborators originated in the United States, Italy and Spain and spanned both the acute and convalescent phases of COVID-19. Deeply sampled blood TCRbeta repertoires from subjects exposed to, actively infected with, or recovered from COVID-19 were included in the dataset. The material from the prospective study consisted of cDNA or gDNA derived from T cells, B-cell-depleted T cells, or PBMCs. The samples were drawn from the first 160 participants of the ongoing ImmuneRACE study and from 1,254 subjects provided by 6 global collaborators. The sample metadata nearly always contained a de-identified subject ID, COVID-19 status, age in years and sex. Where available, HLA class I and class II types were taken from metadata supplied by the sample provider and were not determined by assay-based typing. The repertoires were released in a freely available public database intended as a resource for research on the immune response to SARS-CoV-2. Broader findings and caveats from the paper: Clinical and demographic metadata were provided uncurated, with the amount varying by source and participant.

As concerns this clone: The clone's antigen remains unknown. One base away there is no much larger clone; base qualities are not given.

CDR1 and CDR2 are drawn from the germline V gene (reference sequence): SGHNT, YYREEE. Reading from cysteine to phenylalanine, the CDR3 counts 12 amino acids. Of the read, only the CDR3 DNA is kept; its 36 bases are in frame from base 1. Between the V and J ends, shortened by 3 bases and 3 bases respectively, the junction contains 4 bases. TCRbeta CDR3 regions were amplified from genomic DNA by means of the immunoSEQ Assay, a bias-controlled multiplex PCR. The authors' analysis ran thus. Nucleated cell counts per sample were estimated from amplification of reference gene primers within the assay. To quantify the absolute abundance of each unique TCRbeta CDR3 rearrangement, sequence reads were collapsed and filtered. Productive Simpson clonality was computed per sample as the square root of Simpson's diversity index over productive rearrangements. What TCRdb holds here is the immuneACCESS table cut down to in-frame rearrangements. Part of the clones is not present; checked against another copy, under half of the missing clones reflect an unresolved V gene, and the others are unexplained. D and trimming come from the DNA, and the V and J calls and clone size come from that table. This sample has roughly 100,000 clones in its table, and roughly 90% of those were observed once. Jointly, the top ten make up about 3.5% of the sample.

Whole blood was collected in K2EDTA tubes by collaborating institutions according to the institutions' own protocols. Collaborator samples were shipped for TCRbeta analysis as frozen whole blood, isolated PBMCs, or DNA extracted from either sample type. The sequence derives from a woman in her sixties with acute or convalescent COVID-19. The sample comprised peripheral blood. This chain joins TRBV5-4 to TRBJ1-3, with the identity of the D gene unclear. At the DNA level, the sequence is TGTGCCAGCAGCTCGTATGGAAACACCATATATTTT. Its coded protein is CASSSYGNTIYF.